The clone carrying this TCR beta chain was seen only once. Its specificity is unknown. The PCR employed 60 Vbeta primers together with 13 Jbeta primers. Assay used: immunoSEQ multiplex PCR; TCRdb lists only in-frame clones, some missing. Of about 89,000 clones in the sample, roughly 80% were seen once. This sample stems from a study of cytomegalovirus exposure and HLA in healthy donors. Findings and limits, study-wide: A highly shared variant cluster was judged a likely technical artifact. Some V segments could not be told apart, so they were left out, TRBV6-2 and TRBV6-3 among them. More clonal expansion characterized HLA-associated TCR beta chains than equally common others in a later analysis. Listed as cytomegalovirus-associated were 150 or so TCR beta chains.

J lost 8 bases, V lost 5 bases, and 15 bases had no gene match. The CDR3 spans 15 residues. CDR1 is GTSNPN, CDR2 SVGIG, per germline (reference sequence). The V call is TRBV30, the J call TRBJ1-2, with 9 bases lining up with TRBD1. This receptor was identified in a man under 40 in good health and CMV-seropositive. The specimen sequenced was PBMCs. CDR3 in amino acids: CAWSGTGPAAGGYTF. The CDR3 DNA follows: TGTGCCTGGTCCGGGACAGGGCCCGCCGCGGGAGGCTACACCTTC.